This T cell receptor beta chain was sequenced for a study of T-cell reconstitution after alpha-beta-depleted transplantation in children. This clonotype was observed many times. Preparation of the TCRbeta library was carried out with unique molecular identifiers. TCRdb re-derived calls from the PCR reads in MiXCR, one entry per CDR3 protein. The sample lists about 980,000 distinct CDR3 sequences; around 30% were seen once. Losses at the gene ends were 1 base for V and 1 base for J; bases not matched to a gene: 5. The germline CDR1 and CDR2 sequences are DFQATT and SNEGSKA (reference sequence). The CDR3 spans 15 residues.

The chain links TRBV20-1 to TRBJ2-5; 8 positions match TRBD1. This material consisted of PBMCs, mostly from graft donor cells, taken 360 days after TCRalphabeta/CD19-depleted stem cell transplant. This TCR was sampled from a boy under two years old who had a stem cell transplant for SCID, so the T cells may come from the graft donor. The CDR3 DNA follows: TGCAGTGCTAGAGTAGGACAGGGAGGCCAAGAGACCCAGTACTTC. Its protein product is CSARVGQGGQETQYF.